This TCR beta chain was recovered during a study of shared clonotypes between healthy human individuals. Study context: The cohort comprised a couple of women and a few men. Their ages spanned 18 to 49 years. The plates for each donor numbered three CD4 naive, three CD4 memory, two CD8 naive and one CD8 memory. Whole-study findings and limits: Specimens sampled were limited to blood, with tissue repertoires likely differing.

As concerns this clone: The antigen remains unidentified.

Every immunoSEQ plate was one replicate of a subset's evenly spread DNA. TCRdb's copy holds only in-frame clones and misses some; the assay was immunoSEQ multiplex PCR. The table shows 650,000 to 800,000 clones, with about 91% occurring only once. The germline gives CDR1 SEHNR, CDR2 FQNEAQ (reference sequence). This CDR3 is 12 amino acids long. V was pared by 5 bases and J by 6 bases, with 8 bases between. CD8 cells regarded as naive lacked CD45RO, were positively chosen for CCR7, and omitted terminally differentiated effector memory CD45RA+ cells. Sequencing input: naive CD8+ T cells sorted from blood. The receptor was derived from a man aged 30 to 45 in good health. The rearrangement uses TRBV7-9 and TRBJ2-1; D unclear. The CDR3 reads CASSPRPNEQFF. The CDR3 region has the DNA TGTGCCAGCAGCCCCCGACCCAATGAGCAGTTCTTC.